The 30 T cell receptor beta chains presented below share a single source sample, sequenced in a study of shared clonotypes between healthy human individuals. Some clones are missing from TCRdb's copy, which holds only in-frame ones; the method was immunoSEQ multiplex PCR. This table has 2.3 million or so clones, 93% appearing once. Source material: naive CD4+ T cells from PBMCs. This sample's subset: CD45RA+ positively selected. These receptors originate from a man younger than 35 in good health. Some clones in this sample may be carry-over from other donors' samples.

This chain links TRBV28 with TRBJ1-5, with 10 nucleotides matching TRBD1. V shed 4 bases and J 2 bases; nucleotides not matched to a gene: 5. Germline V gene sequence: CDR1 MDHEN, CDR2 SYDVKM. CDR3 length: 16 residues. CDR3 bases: TGTGCCAGCAGTTACCTCGGGACAGGGGGCAATCAGCCCCAGCATTTT. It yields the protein CASSYLGTGGNQPQHF.

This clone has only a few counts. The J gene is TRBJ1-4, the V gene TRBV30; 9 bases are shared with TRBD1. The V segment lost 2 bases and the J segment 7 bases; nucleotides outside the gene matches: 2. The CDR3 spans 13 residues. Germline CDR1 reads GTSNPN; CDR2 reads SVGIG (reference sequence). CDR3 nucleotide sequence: TGTGCCTGGAGTTTGGACAGGGGTGAAAAACTGTTTTTT. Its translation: CAWSLDRGEKLFF.

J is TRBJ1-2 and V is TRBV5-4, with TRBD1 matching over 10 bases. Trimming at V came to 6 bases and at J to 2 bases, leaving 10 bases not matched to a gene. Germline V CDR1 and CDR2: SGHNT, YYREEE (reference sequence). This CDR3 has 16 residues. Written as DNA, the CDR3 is TGTGCCAGCAACCGAGGAGGGACAGGGGCGAACTATGGCTACACCTTC. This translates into CASNRGGTGANYGYTF.

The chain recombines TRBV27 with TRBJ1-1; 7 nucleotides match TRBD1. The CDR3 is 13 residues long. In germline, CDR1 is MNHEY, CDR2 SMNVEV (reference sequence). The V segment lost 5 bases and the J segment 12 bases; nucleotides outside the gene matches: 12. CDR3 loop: CASSIDRVAASFF. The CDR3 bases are TGTGCCAGCAGTATCGACAGGGTGGCCGCATCTTTCTTT.

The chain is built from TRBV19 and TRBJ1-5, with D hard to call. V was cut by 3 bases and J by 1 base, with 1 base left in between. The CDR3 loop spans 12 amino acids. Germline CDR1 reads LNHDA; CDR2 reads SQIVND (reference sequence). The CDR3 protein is CASSMSNQPQHF. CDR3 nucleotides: TGTGCCAGTAGTATGAGCAATCAGCCCCAGCATTTT.

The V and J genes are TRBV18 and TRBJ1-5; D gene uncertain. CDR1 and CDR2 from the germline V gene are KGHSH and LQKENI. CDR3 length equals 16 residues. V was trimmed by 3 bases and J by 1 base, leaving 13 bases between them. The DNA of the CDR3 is TGTGCCAGCTCACCGTTCGAGGGTAAGAGCAATCAGCCCCAGCATTTT. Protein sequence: CASSPFEGKSNQPQHF. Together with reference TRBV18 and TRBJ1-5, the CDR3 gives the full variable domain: NAGVMQNPRHLVRRRGQEARLRCSPMKGHSHVYWYRQLPEEGLKFMVYLQKENIIDESGMPKERFSAEFPKEGPSILRIQQVVRGDSAAYFCASSPFEGKSNQPQHFGDGTRLSIL.

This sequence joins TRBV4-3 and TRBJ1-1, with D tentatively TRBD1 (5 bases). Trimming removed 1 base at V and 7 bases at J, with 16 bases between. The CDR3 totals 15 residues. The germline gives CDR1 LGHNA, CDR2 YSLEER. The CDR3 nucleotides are TGCGCCAGCAGCCAAGTGATACAGGATCTCCGTGAAGCTTTCTTT. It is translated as CASSQVIQDLREAFF.

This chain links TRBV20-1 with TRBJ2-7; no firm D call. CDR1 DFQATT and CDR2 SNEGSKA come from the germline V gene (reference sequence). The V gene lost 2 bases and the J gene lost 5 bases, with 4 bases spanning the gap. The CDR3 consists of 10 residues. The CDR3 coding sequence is TGCAGTGCTAGATCGCACGAGCAGTACTTC. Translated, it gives CSARSHEQYF.

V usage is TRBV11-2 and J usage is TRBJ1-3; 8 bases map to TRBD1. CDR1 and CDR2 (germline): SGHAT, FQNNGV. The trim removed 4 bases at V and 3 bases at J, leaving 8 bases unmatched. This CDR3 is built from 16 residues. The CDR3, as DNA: TGTGCCAGCAGCTCTCAGGGGGCAAGTGGTGGAAACACCATATATTTT. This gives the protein CASSSQGASGGNTIYF.

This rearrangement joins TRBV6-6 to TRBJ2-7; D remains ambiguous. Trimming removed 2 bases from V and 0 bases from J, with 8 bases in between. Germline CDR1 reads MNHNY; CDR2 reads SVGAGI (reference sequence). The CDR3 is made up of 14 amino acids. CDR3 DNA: TGTGCCAGCAGTTACGGGCAGAGCTCCTACGAGCAGTACTTC. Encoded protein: CASSYGQSSYEQYF.

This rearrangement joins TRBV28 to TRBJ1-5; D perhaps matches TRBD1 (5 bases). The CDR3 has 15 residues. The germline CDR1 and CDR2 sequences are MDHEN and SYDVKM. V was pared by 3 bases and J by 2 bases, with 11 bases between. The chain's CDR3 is CASSFGGYGNQPQHF. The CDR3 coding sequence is TGTGCCAGCAGTTTTGGGGGTTACGGCAATCAGCCCCAGCATTTT.

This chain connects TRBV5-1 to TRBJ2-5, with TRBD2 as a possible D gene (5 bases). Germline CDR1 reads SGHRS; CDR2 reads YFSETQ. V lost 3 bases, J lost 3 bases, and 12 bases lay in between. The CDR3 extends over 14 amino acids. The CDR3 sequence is CASSSSRGEETQYF. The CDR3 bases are TGCGCCAGCAGCTCTTCCCGGGGAGAAGAGACCCAGTACTTC.

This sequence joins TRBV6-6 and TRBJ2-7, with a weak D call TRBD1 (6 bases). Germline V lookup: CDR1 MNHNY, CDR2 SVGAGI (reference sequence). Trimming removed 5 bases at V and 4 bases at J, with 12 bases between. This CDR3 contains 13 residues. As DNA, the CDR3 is TGTGCCAGCAGTACGGGACACGTGTACGAGCAGTACTTC. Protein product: CASSTGHVYEQYF.

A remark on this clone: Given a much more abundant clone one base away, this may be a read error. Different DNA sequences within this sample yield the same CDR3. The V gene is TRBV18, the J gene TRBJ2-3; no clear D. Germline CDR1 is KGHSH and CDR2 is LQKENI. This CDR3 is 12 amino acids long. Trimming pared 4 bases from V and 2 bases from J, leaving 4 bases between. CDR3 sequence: CASSRDTDTQYF. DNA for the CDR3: TGTGCCAGCTCACGAGACACAGATACGCAGTATTTT.

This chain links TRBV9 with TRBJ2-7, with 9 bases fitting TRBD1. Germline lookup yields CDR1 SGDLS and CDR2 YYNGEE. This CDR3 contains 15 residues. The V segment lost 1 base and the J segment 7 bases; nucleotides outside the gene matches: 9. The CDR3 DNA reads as TGTGCCAGCAGCGTACAGGGACAGGGTTCAGTTGAGCAGTACTTC. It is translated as CASSVQGQGSVEQYF.

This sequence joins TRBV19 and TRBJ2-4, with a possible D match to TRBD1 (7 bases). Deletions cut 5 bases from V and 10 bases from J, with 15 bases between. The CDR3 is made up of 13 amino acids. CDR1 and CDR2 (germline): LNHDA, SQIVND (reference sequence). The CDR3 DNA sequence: TGTGCCAGTAGTCAAGACAGGGAGGATATTCAGTACTTC. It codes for CASSQDREDIQYF.

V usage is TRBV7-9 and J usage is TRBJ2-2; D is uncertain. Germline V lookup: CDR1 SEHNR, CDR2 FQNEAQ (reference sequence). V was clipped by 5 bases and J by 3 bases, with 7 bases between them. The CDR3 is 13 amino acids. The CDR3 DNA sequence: TGTGCCAGCAGCAACTTGTACACCGGGGAGCTGTTTTTT. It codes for CASSNLYTGELFF.

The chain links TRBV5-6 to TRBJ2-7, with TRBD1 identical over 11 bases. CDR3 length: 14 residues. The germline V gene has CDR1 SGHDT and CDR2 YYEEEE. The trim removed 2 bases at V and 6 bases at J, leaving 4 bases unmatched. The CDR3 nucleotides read TGTGCCAGCAGCTTCGGACAGGGGGCTGGCGAGCAGTACTTC. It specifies CASSFGQGAGEQYF.

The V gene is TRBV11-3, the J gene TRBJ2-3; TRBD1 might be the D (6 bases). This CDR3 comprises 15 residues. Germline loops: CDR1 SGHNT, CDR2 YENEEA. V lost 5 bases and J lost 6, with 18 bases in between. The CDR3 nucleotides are TGTGCCAGCAGCCACACACCCGGTAGGGGGGATACGCAGTATTTT. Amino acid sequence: CASSHTPGRGDTQYF.

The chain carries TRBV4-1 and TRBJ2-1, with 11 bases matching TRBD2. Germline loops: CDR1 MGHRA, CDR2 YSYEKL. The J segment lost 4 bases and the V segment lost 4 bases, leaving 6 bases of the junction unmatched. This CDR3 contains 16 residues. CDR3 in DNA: TGCGCCAGCAGCCGCTCCGGGACTAGCGGATACAATGAGCAGTTCTTC. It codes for CASSRSGTSGYNEQFF.

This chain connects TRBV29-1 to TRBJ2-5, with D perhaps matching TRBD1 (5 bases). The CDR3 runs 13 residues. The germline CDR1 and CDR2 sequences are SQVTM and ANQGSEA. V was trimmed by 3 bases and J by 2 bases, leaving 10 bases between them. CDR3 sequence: CSVDQGGQETQYF. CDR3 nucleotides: TGCAGCGTTGACCAGGGTGGGCAAGAGACCCAGTACTTC.

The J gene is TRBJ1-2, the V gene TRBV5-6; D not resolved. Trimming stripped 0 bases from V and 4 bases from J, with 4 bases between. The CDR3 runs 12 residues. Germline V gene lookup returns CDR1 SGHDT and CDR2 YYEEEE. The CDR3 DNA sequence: TGTGCCAGCAGCTTGGACGTCTATGGCTACACCTTC. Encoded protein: CASSLDVYGYTF.

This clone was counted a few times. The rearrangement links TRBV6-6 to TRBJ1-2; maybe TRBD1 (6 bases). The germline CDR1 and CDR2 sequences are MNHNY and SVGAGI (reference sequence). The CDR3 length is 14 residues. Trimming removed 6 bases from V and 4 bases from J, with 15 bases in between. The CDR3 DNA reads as TGTGCCAGCAGCCACAGGGTTTCCGCCTATGGCTACACCTTC. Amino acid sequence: CASSHRVSAYGYTF.

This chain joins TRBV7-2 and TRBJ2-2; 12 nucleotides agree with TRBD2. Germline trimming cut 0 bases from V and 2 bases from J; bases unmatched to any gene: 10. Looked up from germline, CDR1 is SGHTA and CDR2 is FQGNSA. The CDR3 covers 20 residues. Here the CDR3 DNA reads TGTGCCAGCAGCTTAGCCCTAGGGACTAGCGGGCGCCGTAACACCGGGGAGCTGTTTTTT. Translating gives CASSLALGTSGRRNTGELFF. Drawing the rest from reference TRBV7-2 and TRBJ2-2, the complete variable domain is GAGVSQSPSNKVTEKGKDVELRCDPISGHTALYWYRQSLGQGLEFLIYFQGNSAPDKSGLPSDRFSAERTGGSVSTLTIQRTQQEDSAVYLCASSLALGTSGRRNTGELFFGEGSRLTVL.

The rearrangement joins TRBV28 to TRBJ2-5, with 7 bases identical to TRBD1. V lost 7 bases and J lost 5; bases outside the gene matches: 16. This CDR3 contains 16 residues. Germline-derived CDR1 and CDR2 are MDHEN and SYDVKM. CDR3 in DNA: TGTGCCAGCACCCCTCTGGGGACAGTCGAAGGGGAGACCCAGTACTTC. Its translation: CASTPLGTVEGETQYF.

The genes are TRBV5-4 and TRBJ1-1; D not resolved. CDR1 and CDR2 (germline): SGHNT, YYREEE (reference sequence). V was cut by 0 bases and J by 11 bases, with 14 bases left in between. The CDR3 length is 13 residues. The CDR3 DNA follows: TGTGCCAGCAGCTTGGGTGTGCGGGTTGAGGCTTTCTTT. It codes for CASSLGVRVEAFF.

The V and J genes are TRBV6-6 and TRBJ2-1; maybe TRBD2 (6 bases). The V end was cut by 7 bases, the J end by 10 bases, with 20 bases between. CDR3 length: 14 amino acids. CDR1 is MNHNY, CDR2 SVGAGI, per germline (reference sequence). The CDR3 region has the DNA TGTGCCAGCACCTCGGGGCTAGCGCCTCGGGAGCAGTTCTTC. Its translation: CASTSGLAPREQFF.

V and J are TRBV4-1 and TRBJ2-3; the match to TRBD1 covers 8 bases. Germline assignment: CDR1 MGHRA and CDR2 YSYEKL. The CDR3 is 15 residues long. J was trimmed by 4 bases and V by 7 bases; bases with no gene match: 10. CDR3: CASTRQGASADTQYF. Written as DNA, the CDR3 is TGCGCCAGCACCCGTCAGGGGGCGAGCGCAGATACGCAGTATTTT.

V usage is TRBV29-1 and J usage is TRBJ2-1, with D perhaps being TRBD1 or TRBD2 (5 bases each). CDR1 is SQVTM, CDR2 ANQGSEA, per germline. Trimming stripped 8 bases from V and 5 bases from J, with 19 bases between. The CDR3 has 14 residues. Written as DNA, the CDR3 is TGCAGCCTCCGAGGGTTTTTGGGGGACAATGAGCAGTTCTTC. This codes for CSLRGFLGDNEQFF.

Written as DNA, the CDR3 is TGTGCCAGCAGTATGGACAGGACTCAAGAGACCCAGTACTTC. This translates into CASSMDRTQETQYF. V gene TRBV28 combines with J gene TRBJ2-5; the match to TRBD1 covers 7 bases. V shed 5 bases and J 2 bases; nucleotides not matched to a gene: 5. Looked up from germline, CDR1 is MDHEN and CDR2 is SYDVKM. The CDR3 is made up of 14 amino acids.